The next 19 T cell receptor beta chains were all read from a single sample in a study of blood T cell repertoires in COVID-19. The method was immunoSEQ multiplex PCR; TCRdb's version includes in-frame clones alone and lacks a portion of them. The table shows approximately 350,000 clones, with roughly 90% occurring only once. The sample comprised peripheral blood. Receptors were obtained from a man aged 35 to 55 with acute or convalescent COVID-19.

This chain links TRBV19 with TRBJ2-7; weak D call: TRBD1 (5 bases). Germline CDR1 reads LNHDA; CDR2 reads SQIVND (reference sequence). The CDR3 extends over 14 amino acids. V was clipped by 0 bases and J by 7 bases, with 13 bases between them. In DNA form, the CDR3 reads TGTGCCAGTAGTATAGATCTAGGGGCAGGGGAGCAGTACTTC. Translated, it gives CASSIDLGAGEQYF.

The V gene is TRBV7-9, the J gene TRBJ2-2; D is ambiguous. Per the germline V gene, CDR1 is SEHNR and CDR2 is FQNEAQ (reference sequence). The CDR3 has 13 residues. Trimming shortened V by 3 bases and J by 4 bases, and 6 bases separated the two germline ends. In DNA form, the CDR3 reads TGTGCCAGCAGCTTTGGCAGCACCGGGGAGCTGTTTTTT. The encoded protein is CASSFGSTGELFF.

The rearrangement uses TRBV27 and TRBJ1-1; D unclear. The germline CDR1 and CDR2 sequences are MNHEY and SMNVEV (reference sequence). V dropped 1 base and J dropped 2 bases, with 11 bases sitting between them. The CDR3 spans 15 residues. The chain's CDR3 is CASSLWNSFNTEAFF. As DNA, the CDR3 is TGTGCCAGCAGTTTATGGAACAGTTTCAACACTGAAGCTTTCTTT.

With respect to this clone: Other DNA sequences in this sample translate to the same CDR3. V usage is TRBV28 and J usage is TRBJ1-2, with D perhaps matching TRBD1 (6 bases). V was pared by 6 bases and J by 2 bases, with 13 bases between. The CDR3 runs 14 residues. The germline V gene has CDR1 MDHEN and CDR2 SYDVKM. CDR3 nucleotide sequence: TGTGCCAGCAGCCTGACAGGTCCCAACTATGGCTACACCTTC. This encodes CASSLTGPNYGYTF.

V is TRBV6-5 and J is TRBJ1-3; D is possibly TRBD1 (6 bases). The CDR3 sequence is 14 residues long. Germline V gives CDR1 MNHEY, CDR2 SVGAGI. Trimming removed 8 bases from V and 4 bases from J, with 15 bases in between. CDR3 sequence: CASGGGFSGNTIYF. CDR3 bases: TGTGCCAGCGGGGGGGGCTTCTCAGGAAACACCATATATTTT.

V gene TRBV28 combines with J gene TRBJ1-2, with 8 nucleotides matching TRBD1. Trimming cost V 5 bases and J 8 bases; bases outside gene matches: 10. CDR1 and CDR2 (germline): MDHEN, SYDVKM. This CDR3 has 14 amino acids. The CDR3 loop reads CASSGGRGREGYTF. The CDR3 nucleotides read TGTGCCAGCAGTGGGGGCAGGGGGCGCGAGGGCTACACCTTC.

The rearrangement joins TRBV18 to TRBJ1-1, with no clear D. Germline loops: CDR1 KGHSH, CDR2 LQKENI. This CDR3 region has 14 residues. V was clipped by 6 bases and J by 3 bases, with 14 bases between them. In nucleotides, the CDR3 is TGTGCCAGCTCGAAGACGCGGTCGCACACTGAAGCTTTCTTT. This translates into CASSKTRSHTEAFF.

V and J are TRBV28 and TRBJ1-5, with 7 nucleotides matching TRBD1. The CDR3 contains 14 residues. Germline V gives CDR1 MDHEN, CDR2 SYDVKM. V gave up 6 bases and J gave up 3 bases; unmatched junction bases: 5. The CDR3 bases are TGTGCCAGCAGCTGGGGGACAGCCAATCAGCCCCAGCATTTT. Translated, it gives CASSWGTANQPQHF.

The chain uses TRBV19 and TRBJ2-1; D ambiguous. V lost 8 bases to trimming and J lost 5 bases, with 7 bases between them. CDR3 length: 11 amino acids. Germline loops: CDR1 LNHDA, CDR2 SQIVND (reference sequence). CDR3 sequence (DNA): TGTGCCAGTCGAGCCGACAATGAGCAGTTCTTC. Its translation: CASRADNEQFF.

V gene TRBV2 combines with J gene TRBJ1-1; TRBD1 might be the D (5 bases). The CDR3 is 13 residues long. Trimming took 2 bases from V and 8 from J, leaving 12 bases between them. Germline values: CDR1 SNHLY, CDR2 FYNNEI. Written as DNA, the CDR3 is TGTGCCAGCAGTGAAAAAAGGTCAGGGGAAGCTTTCTTT. It codes for CASSEKRSGEAFF.

The gene calls are TRBV6-2 or TRBV6-3 and TRBJ2-1, with TRBD2 as a possible D gene (5 bases). V was shortened by 4 bases and J by 5 bases, with 6 bases between the two germline ends. Looked up from germline, CDR1 is MNHEY and CDR2 is SVGEGT. This CDR3 is 12 amino acids long. CDR3 coding DNA: TGTGCCAGCAGTTGGACTGACAATGAGCAGTTCTTC. Amino acid sequence: CASSWTDNEQFF.

As to this clone: This sample includes further DNA sequences coding for the same CDR3. This chain joins TRBV9 and TRBJ1-6; TRBD1 matches 7 bases. This CDR3 has 15 residues. Germline CDR1 and CDR2: SGDLS and YYNGEE. With 3 bases clipped from V and 0 bases from J, the junction kept 0 bases outside the gene matches. CDR3 in DNA: TGTGCCAGCAGCGCAGGGGGCTCCTATAATTCACCCCTCCACTTT. Protein product: CASSAGGSYNSPLHF.

DNA for the CDR3: TGTGCCAGCGGACAGGGGTACCGCAATTCACCCCTCCACTTT. Protein: CASGQGYRNSPLHF. The chain uses TRBV28 and TRBJ1-6; 9 bases are shared with TRBD1. This CDR3 contains 14 residues. J lost 7 bases, V lost 8 bases, and 6 bases had no gene match. Germline-derived CDR1 and CDR2 are MDHEN and SYDVKM. Filled out from reference TRBV28 and TRBJ1-6, the complete variable domain reads DVKVTQSSRYLVKRTGEKVFLECVQDMDHENMFWYRQDPGLGLRLIYFSYDVKMKEKGDIPEGYSVSREKKERFSLILESASTNQTSMYLCASGQGYRNSPLHFGNGTRLTVT.

The J gene is TRBJ1-1, the V gene TRBV4-3, with D unresolved. The CDR3 covers 14 residues. Germline lookup yields CDR1 LGHNA and CDR2 YSLEER. The germline V and J ends were trimmed by 0 bases and 3 bases, with 8 bases remaining between them. The CDR3 nucleotides read TGCGCCAGCAGCCAAGAGGTCAGTTACACTGAAGCTTTCTTT. It is translated as CASSQEVSYTEAFF.

The CDR3 loop is CAWRKGHSYEQYF. In DNA, the CDR3 is TGTGCCTGGAGAAAAGGACACTCCTACGAGCAGTACTTC. This sequence joins TRBV30 and TRBJ2-7; TRBD1 is a possible D gene (5 bases). From germline, CDR1 is GTSNPN and CDR2 SVGIG (reference sequence). V was pared by 3 bases and J by 0 bases, with 9 bases between. The CDR3 runs 13 residues.

This chain joins TRBV11-3 and TRBJ2-1; tentatively, D is TRBD2 (5 bases). The CDR3 contains 13 residues. Germline V gene data show CDR1 as SGHNT and CDR2 as YENEEA. V gave up 5 bases and J gave up 9 bases, with 14 bases separating them. The CDR3 sequence is CASSQLERSEQFF. The CDR3 coding sequence is TGTGCCAGCAGCCAGCTAGAGCGGAGTGAGCAGTTCTTC.

The chain has TRBV7-3 and TRBJ1-1, with D possibly matching TRBD1 (5 bases). V dropped 2 bases and J dropped 3 bases, with 13 bases sitting between them. Germline CDR1 SGHTA, CDR2 FQGTGA. The CDR3 has 15 residues. The CDR3 reads CASSLEGALDTEAFF. The DNA of the CDR3 is TGTGCCAGCAGCTTAGAAGGGGCCCTCGACACTGAAGCTTTCTTT.

The CDR3 sequence is CASRAGTVYYGYTF. As DNA, the CDR3 is TGTGCCAGCAGGGCCGGGACAGTCTACTATGGCTACACCTTC. The J gene is TRBJ1-2, the V gene TRBV28; TRBD1 agrees at 7 bases. CDR3 length: 14 residues. Germline values: CDR1 MDHEN, CDR2 SYDVKM. The V gene end was trimmed by 6 bases and the J gene end by 3 bases; junction bases not matched to a gene: 7.

In nucleotides, the CDR3 is TGTGCCAGCAGCTCGCAACAGGGGCACTCCTACAATGAGCAGTTCTTC. The encoded protein is CASSSQQGHSYNEQFF. The J gene is TRBJ2-1, the V gene TRBV7-9; 7 bases are a match to TRBD1. In germline, CDR1 is SEHNR, CDR2 FQNEAQ (reference sequence). With V trimmed by 4 bases and J by 0 bases, 6 bases remained unmatched. This CDR3 has 16 amino acids.